This TCR beta chain was identified in a study of T-cell reconstitution after alpha-beta-depleted transplantation in children. TCRbeta library construction was performed incorporating unique molecular identifiers. In TCRdb, the PCR reads were re-called with MiXCR into one record per CDR3 protein. The table lists fewer than 550,000 distinct CDR3 sequences, under 20% of them singletons, with about 32% in the top ten. Findings of the study overall: The origin of alpha-beta T cells about two months after transplant was reportedly several hundred expanded graft clones.

This clonotype has a handful of counts. As yet, its antigen is unknown. V dropped 1 base and J dropped 0; count of bases not matched to a gene: 12. Germline V gene lookup returns CDR1 LGHNA and CDR2 YNFKEQ. This CDR3 region has 20 residues. The source of this sequence is a boy under two years old who had a stem cell transplant for Wiskott-Aldrich syndrome, so the T cells may come from the graft donor. Sample: PBMCs, mostly from graft donor cells, taken 360 days after TCRalphabeta/CD19-depleted stem cell transplant. The J gene is TRBJ2-5, the V gene TRBV4-2; TRBD2 aligns across 12 bases. CDR3 in DNA: TGTGCCAGCAGCCAAGGTTTAACTAGCGGGGGGTCCTCGTACCAAGAGACCCAGTACTTC. It encodes CASSQGLTSGGSSYQETQYF.